These 23 T cell receptor beta chains share one sample of origin, sequenced in a study of T cells in Graves' hyperthyroidism and ophthalmopathy (dated by TCRdb to between 2019 and 2020). The receptor library was made with multiplex PCR. The data were produced on an Illumina HiSeq 2000. The TCR beta CDR3 regions were amplified from RNA transcripts. The TCR CDR3 was subjected to a first round of RT-PCR using the HTBI primer set and the Qiagen OneStep RT-PCR kit. TCRdb reanalyzed the raw reads on its own, using fastp at Q25 for trimming and MiXCR for clone calling, and kept in-frame beta chains. Duplicate CDR3 protein sequences are folded into a single record with the most common DNA and genes. For this sample the table gives 300,000 to 400,000 distinct CDR3 sequences, of which approximately 17% were detected only once. Around two fifths of the sample belongs to the ten largest clones. The sequenced sample consisted of blood. Receptor source: a man between 18 and 29 years old with Graves' ophthalmopathy.

Ten or more counts support this clonotype. The chain uses TRBV2 and TRBJ1-2, with a possible D match to TRBD1 (5 bases). The CDR3 is 14 residues long. V was clipped by 3 bases and J by 4 bases, with 12 bases between them. Germline assignment: CDR1 SNHLY and CDR2 FYNNEI. This chain's CDR3 is CASSEAGFVYGYTF. DNA for the CDR3: TGTGCCAGCAGTGAGGCAGGGTTCGTCTATGGCTACACCTTC.

The V and J genes are TRBV2 and TRBJ2-1, with 7 bases that match TRBD2. Unmatched junction bases numbered 4, after V lost 5 bases and J lost 0 bases. CDR1 and CDR2 (germline): SNHLY, FYNNEI. The CDR3 runs to 15 residues. Here the CDR3 DNA reads TGTGCCAGCAGTCTTCTAGCGGACTCCTACAATGAGCAGTTCTTC. Encoded protein: CASSLLADSYNEQFF.

The chain joins TRBV7-3 to TRBJ2-7, with 16 bases aligning to TRBD2. V lost 5 bases and J lost 3; bases outside the gene matches: 10. CDR1 and CDR2 from the germline V gene are SGHTA and FQGTGA. The CDR3 covers 18 residues. The DNA for the CDR3 is TGTGCCAGCAGCGAAACCGGGACTAGCGGGGGGGCCATCTACGAGCAGTACTTC. Translating gives CASSETGTSGGAIYEQYF.

In its sample, this clonotype was seen many times. The chain has TRBV5-8 and TRBJ2-7; perhaps TRBD1 as D (5 bases). This CDR3 spans 14 amino acids. Germline assignment: CDR1 SGHTS and CDR2 YDEGEE. V lost 1 base, J lost 3 bases, and 11 bases lay in between. The chain's CDR3 is CASSLRSGNYEQYF. The CDR3 DNA reads TGTGCCAGCAGCTTGAGATCAGGGAACTACGAGCAGTACTTC.

The chain couples TRBV7-2 to TRBJ1-2, with D hard to call. CDR3 length equals 15 residues. Germline CDR1 and CDR2: SGHTA and FQGNSA. V lost 4 bases, J lost 8 bases, and 20 bases lay in between. CDR3 sequence: CASSSGKADANGYTF. CDR3 coding DNA: TGTGCCAGCAGCTCGGGAAAGGCCGACGCGAACGGCTACACCTTC.

This clonotype was found many times. The chain joins TRBV12-3 or TRBV12-4 to TRBJ2-5; D is perhaps TRBD1 (6 bases). The CDR3 has 13 amino acids. V shed 7 bases and J shed 5 bases, with 14 bases lying between them. This CDR3 is CASTEGGYETQYF. The CDR3 nucleotides are TGTGCCAGCACCGAAGGGGGTTATGAGACCCAGTACTTC.

This clonotype was seen ten or more times. The rearrangement uses TRBV5-5 and TRBJ2-1; 11 bases agree with TRBD1. Germline V gene lookup returns CDR1 SGHKS and CDR2 YYEKEE (reference sequence). CDR3 length equals 15 residues. With 4 bases clipped from V and 6 bases from J, the junction kept 6 bases outside the gene matches. CDR3 loop: CASSRGGTGGNEQFF. The CDR3 DNA reads TGTGCCAGCAGCCGAGGGGGGACAGGGGGCAATGAGCAGTTCTTC.

This clonotype was seen repeatedly, ten times or more. In DNA, the CDR3 is TGTGCCGCAAGGAGGGGCTTCGACACTGAAGCTTTCTTT. Its protein is CAARRGFDTEAFF. The chain links TRBV6-1 to TRBJ1-1; D might be TRBD1 (5 bases). From germline, CDR1 is MNHNS and CDR2 SASEGT. V lost 11 bases and J lost 3, with 16 bases in between. The CDR3 totals 13 residues.

This clonotype showed up many times. This chain uses TRBV27 with TRBJ2-7; the D call may be TRBD1 or TRBD2 (5 bases each). CDR1 and CDR2 from the germline V gene are MNHEY and SMNVEV (reference sequence). The CDR3 sequence is 15 residues long. Trimming took off 3 bases at V and 2 bases at J, with 14 bases between the two ends. The CDR3 nucleotides are TGTGCCAGCAGTTTGGGAGCAGGGCTCCCCTACGAGCAGTACTTC. Amino acids: CASSLGAGLPYEQYF.

The chain carries TRBV15 and TRBJ2-7, with D perhaps assigned TRBD1 or TRBD2 (5 bases each). CDR1 LNHNV and CDR2 YYDKDF come from the germline V gene (reference sequence). V lost 5 bases and J 3 bases, leaving 11 bases between the germline ends. The CDR3 loop spans 13 amino acids. The CDR3 nucleotides read TGTGCCACCAGCCGGGACGGAGGCTACGAGCAGTACTTC. Translation gives CATSRDGGYEQYF.

This clonotype was detected ten times or more. The germline gene is not matched at one end of the junction; a read error may be the cause. The chain combines TRBV7-2 with TRBJ2-1, with TRBD1 matching over 10 bases. The CDR3 runs 15 residues. Germline values: CDR1 SGHTA, CDR2 FQGNSA. The CDR3 region has the DNA TGTGCCGGCAGTACAGACAGGGGGCCCTACAATGAGCAGTTCTTC. Its protein product is CAGSTDRGPYNEQFF.

CDR3 bases: TGTGCCAGCAGCTTGGGGGGGGCGGCGGGCTATGGCTACACCTTC. The encoded protein is CASSLGGAAGYGYTF. The chain couples TRBV5-4 to TRBJ1-2, with D possibly being TRBD1 (6 bases). The CDR3 has 15 residues. The V gene lost 0 bases and the J gene lost 4 bases, with 13 bases spanning the gap. Germline V gene data show CDR1 as SGHNT and CDR2 as YYREEE (reference sequence).

V gene TRBV6-4 combines with J gene TRBJ2-3, with D maybe TRBD2 (5 bases). The V end was cut by 2 bases, the J end by 3 bases, with 6 bases between. The CDR3 length is 13 residues. The V gene's germline CDR1 is MRHNA and CDR2 SNTAGT. The CDR3 region is CASSDPGTDTQYF. The CDR3 bases are TGTGCCAGCAGTGACCCGGGGACAGATACGCAGTATTTT.

This clonotype was observed at least ten times. The rearrangement links TRBV6-5 to TRBJ1-4, with a tentative D call TRBD1 (5 bases). CDR3 length: 15 amino acids. V was trimmed by 2 bases and J by 8 bases, leaving 15 bases between them. Germline CDR1 is MNHEY and CDR2 is SVGAGI. The CDR3 is CASSYVSSPGEKLFF. In DNA, the CDR3 is TGTGCCAGCAGTTACGTGTCCTCCCCAGGGGAAAAACTGTTTTTT.

This clonotype was picked up many times. V usage is TRBV11-2 and J usage is TRBJ1-1; the D gene is possibly TRBD1 (5 bases). The CDR3 loop spans 16 amino acids. V lost 1 base, J lost 7 bases, and 19 bases lay in between. The germline gives CDR1 SGHAT, CDR2 FQNNGV. The CDR3 region is CASSLVGFMTEIEAFF. The CDR3 nucleotides read TGTGCCAGCAGCTTAGTGGGGTTCATGACAGAGATTGAAGCTTTCTTT.

The V call is TRBV7-9, the J call TRBJ2-7, with D possibly TRBD2 on 6 matching bases. V gave up 3 bases and J gave up 5 bases, with 11 bases separating them. Germline lookup yields CDR1 SEHNR and CDR2 FQNEAQ (reference sequence). The length of the CDR3 is 13 residues. The CDR3 DNA is TGTGCCAGCAGCTTGGTGGGGAGGAACGAGCAGTACTTC. It codes for CASSLVGRNEQYF.

In regard to this clonotype: This sequence may be a read error, since a much larger clone differs from it by one base. The chain uses TRBV5-1 and TRBJ2-7, with 10 bases aligning to TRBD2. V lost 4 bases and J lost 7; bases outside the gene matches: 5. This CDR3 contains 13 residues. Germline V gene lookup returns CDR1 SGHRS and CDR2 YFSETQ. CDR3 sequence reads: CASSPTSGVEQYF. CDR3 nucleotides: TGCGCCAGCAGCCCTACTAGCGGGGTTGAGCAGTACTTC.

As concerns this clonotype: No conserved phenylalanine or tryptophan is present at the end of the CDR3, so a read error is the likely explanation. This sequence joins TRBV28 and TRBJ1-1, with 7 bases identical to TRBD1. Germline assignment: CDR1 MDHEN and CDR2 SYDVKM. This CDR3 region has 14 residues. V lost 10 bases and J lost 1; bases outside the gene matches: 9. DNA for the CDR3: TGTGCCACGACGAGGGGGCGTGGGAACACTGAAGCTTTCTCT. This gives the protein CATTRGRGNTEAFS.

V is TRBV20-1 and J is TRBJ1-4, with a tentative D call TRBD1 (6 bases). Trimming stripped 6 bases from V and 5 bases from J, with 13 bases between. Germline V gives CDR1 DFQATT, CDR2 SNEGSKA (reference sequence). The CDR3 has 13 residues. The CDR3 DNA is TGCAGTGCCGAGGGGGAGATCAATGAAAAACTGTTTTTT. Its translation is CSAEGEINEKLFF.

Many counts were recorded for this clonotype. The chain links TRBV14 to TRBJ2-3; D is unclear. Deletions cut 2 bases from V and 4 bases from J, with 7 bases between. The CDR3 extends over 13 amino acids. Per the germline V gene, CDR1 is SGHDN and CDR2 is FVKESK. The CDR3 nucleotides are TGTGCCAGCAGCCAACTAGGGTCAGATACGCAGTATTTT. It yields the protein CASSQLGSDTQYF.

This clonotype was picked up many times. The rearrangement joins TRBV13 to TRBJ1-3; D is undetermined. This CDR3 spans 14 amino acids. The germline gives CDR1 PRHDT, CDR2 FYEKMQ (reference sequence). Trimming left V 0 bases short and J 4 bases short, with 7 bases between. The CDR3 DNA is TGTGCCAGCAGCTTAGGGGTAACCGGAAACACCATATATTTT. Protein sequence: CASSLGVTGNTIYF.

About this clonotype: This sequence may be a read error, since a much larger clone differs from it by one base. The chain has TRBV20-1 and TRBJ1-4, with a possible D match to TRBD1 (5 bases). Germline V gives CDR1 DFQATT, CDR2 SNEGSKA (reference sequence). Trimming removed 5 bases from V and 3 bases from J, with 13 bases in between. The CDR3 runs 14 residues. For the CDR3, the DNA is TGCAGTGCTGGCGAGGGGCCGGCTAATGAAAAACTGTTTTTT. As protein: CSAGEGPANEKLFF.

This clonotype has a count of ten or more. V usage is TRBV10-3 and J usage is TRBJ1-1; no clear D. The germline V and J ends were trimmed by 0 bases and 1 base, with 12 bases remaining between them. The germline CDR1 and CDR2 sequences are ENHRY and SYGVKD. This CDR3 is built from 16 residues. This CDR3 is CAISESGMQRNTEAFF. CDR3 DNA sequence: TGTGCCATCAGTGAGTCCGGGATGCAGAGGAACACTGAAGCTTTCTTT.